Sequencing of this T cell receptor beta chain was carried out in a study of cytomegalovirus exposure and HLA in healthy donors (dated by TCRdb to the late 2010s). For the study in its entirety: An earlier analysis of roughly 610 of the donors reported 250 to 300 Gb of sequence data and approximately 120 million unique TCR beta sequences obtained from about 170 million T cells. An early release that covered fewer than 800 HLA-typed donors contained approximately 300 gigabases of sequencing data and tens of millions of unique TCR sequences. Of the roughly 400 genotyped donors, approximately 80% fell in the genetic ancestry cluster associated with self-reported Caucasian donors. The study aimed to test whether signatures of past pathogen exposure could be identified by cataloging public T cell receptors. The study used immunosequencing to profile the T cell repertoires of 600 to 850 subjects and linked those repertoires to cytomegalovirus serostatus. A separate validation cohort of 100 to 150 different subjects was used in addition to the approximately 610-subject first cohort. To predict cytomegalovirus infection status, the study combined high-throughput TCR immunosequencing, statistical association of individual TCRs with disease status, and machine learning. A later analysis re-analyzed previously published TCR beta repertoires from approximately 700 donors and added high-resolution HLA genotyping to study TCR occurrence patterns. Rather than drawing on any new phenotypic data, the later analysis identified candidate immune exposures from TCR beta sequences and the way those sequences occurred across donors. In an earlier analysis of a few hundred of the donors, high-throughput TCR beta sequencing was used to judge whether each TCR beta V gene segment behaved as functional or pseudogenic. Donor age, sex, ethnicity and CMV serostatus were collected together with the repertoire data. In a later genetic analysis, genome-wide SNP genotypes for about 60% of the 666 donors were used, and that subset was treated as a discovery cohort. All discovery cohort repertoires had been generated using a single sequencing platform. HLA typing covered class I and class II loci at four-digit resolution. Typing coverage varied by locus: roughly 620-640 donors for A, B, C, DRB1 and DQB1; roughly 560 for DQA1; about 570 for DPA1; approximately 470 for DPB1. Five DR-DQ haplotypes were treated as single units for association and clustering because of strong linkage in the cohort. Among some 410 genotyped donors of the cohort, an average of roughly 240,000 unique TCR beta nucleotide sequences were sequenced per donor, 15% to 20% of them non-productive.

The cohort consisted of approximately 690 healthy bone marrow donors. At the time of sampling, all cohort members were nominally healthy, though unrecorded immune exposures were likely present. The donor was CMV seronegative and was included in the group of approximately 350 seronegative cohort members. A peripheral blood sample was provided by each donor, and peripheral blood mononuclear cells were used for TCR beta sequencing. Genomic DNA was extracted from the blood cell samples with the Qiagen DNeasy Blood Extraction Kit. As concerns this clone: The antigen it recognizes is unknown.

Libraries were prepared through the immunoSEQ multiplex PCR assay. A mixture of 60 forward primers for TCR Vbeta segments and 13 reverse primers for TCR Jbeta segments was used in the multiplex PCR. Amplification of the CDR3 region of rearranged TCR beta genes was performed with a multiplex PCR assay on genomic DNA. Amplified TCR beta libraries were sequenced as 87-base-pair reads on the Illumina HiSeq System. As for the authors' bioinformatics: A later analysis tallied 70 million to 100 million unique TCR beta chains across the roughly 610 repertoires, and 10 million to 11 million of those chains were shared by two or more donors. Raw reads were error-corrected and collapsed into unique sequences by a nearest-neighbor algorithm in which closely related sequences were merged to remove PCR and sequencing errors. CDR3 sequences were aligned to IMGT reference sequences to assign V, D and J gene segments. For a sequence to be retained, at least a six-nucleotide match to both a V gene segment and a J gene segment was required. A rearrangement was called productive if the CDR3 had no stop codons and remained in frame with V and J, and every other rearrangement was called non-productive. CDR3 was defined by IMGT convention, running from the second conserved V-encoded cysteine to the conserved J-encoded phenylalanine. In an earlier analysis of roughly 610 of the donors, sequences lacking an unambiguous match to a single V gene segment were excluded. In an earlier analysis of almost 600 of the donors, a V segment was called functional when productive rearrangements were above 56.7%, and segregating when the standard deviation between donors exceeded 5%. A statistical classification framework was developed to diagnose cytomegalovirus status using the catalog of TCR beta chain sequences. In a later analysis, V and J genes were assigned by comparing TCR nucleotide sequences against IMGT/GENE-DB human TR gene sequences. A later analysis assigned CDR3 sequences and most-parsimonious VDJ recombination scenarios with the TCRdist pipeline. In a later analysis, every TCR beta chain was defined by the combination of its CDR3 amino acid sequence and its V-gene family, and reads without a unique V-gene family were dropped. As a way to deal with suspected cross-contamination and a sequencing artifact, a later analysis dropped 450 to 600 nucleotide sequences that were highly shared and had low generation probability. In a later analysis, a clonal expansion index was calculated for each public chain from normalized within-repertoire ranks of inferred template counts. Generation probabilities in a later analysis came from a VDJ recombination model fitted to out-of-frame rearrangements, and those results were checked against IGoR. A later analysis scored TCR-TCR, TCR-HLA and TCR-CMV co-occurrence with hypergeometric tests, applying a repertoire-size bias correction to TCR pairs. To estimate false discovery rates, a later analysis permuted the HLA or CMV assignments 20 times. In a later analysis, co-occurring TCRs were grouped using DBSCAN, and TCRdist sequence similarity was added for clustering within HLA-allele-positive subsets. Repertoires with fewer than 30,000 or more than 120,000 public chains were left out of co-occurrence clustering, as were five repertoires with anomalous nucleotide sharing. The immuneACCESS repertoire file appears here via TCRdb, limited to in-frame rearrangements. These files lack a portion of the clones; in checked studies, under half of the deficit traces to unresolved V genes, and the cause of the others is not known. The D gene and trimming were derived from the DNA, and the V and J assignments and clone size from that table. In this sample's table one finds 150,000 to 200,000 clones. 2.1% of the sample is taken by the ten largest.

From the germline V gene, CDR1 is MDHEN and CDR2 is SYDVKM. Trimming takes 4 bases from V and 2 bases from J, and the germline ends sit 21 bases apart. The CDR3 goes from the cysteine to the phenylalanine over 17 residues. The sequence is cut down to CDR3 DNA, 51 bases in frame from base 1. Paper-wide results and their limitations: According to a later analysis, most CMV-associated TCR beta chains appeared to be HLA-restricted, and the HLA associations seemed to be driven largely by CMV exposure. According to the authors, the approach could potentially be generalized to other disease states and immunological phenotypes. This cohort had only TCR beta chains sequenced, and the lack of alpha or paired-chain data limited which features could be detected. CMV serostatus was the only immune exposure information available for the cohort. In vitro tests confirmed that a few of the cytomegalovirus-associated TCR beta chains recognize cytomegalovirus antigens. The presence/absence analyses assumed that sequencing depth was roughly uniform across donors, and that assumption may not be true. A cluster of highly shared sequence variants was judged likely to be a technical artifact of the sequencing pipeline. A total of 150 or so TCR beta chains were listed by the study as associated with cytomegalovirus. When HLA alleles, especially DR and DQ, strongly co-occurred, TCR associations were difficult to assign to individual alleles. HLA typing was unavailable for some donors at each locus, so association tests used only the typed subset. In a later genetic analysis, a missense DCLRE1C variant was associated with V-gene and J-gene trimming of TCR beta chains, and the association was replicated in an independent cohort. In a later analysis, several top co-occurrence clusters were reported to appear linked to parvovirus B19, influenza, CMV and Epstein-Barr virus. Because the 87-base-pair reads could not distinguish some IMGT-functional V segments, including TRBV6-2 and TRBV6-3, those segments were excluded. Linkage disequilibrium might explain the correlated functional status among segregating V segments, but an unknown experimental factor could not be excluded. In a later analysis, the rate of TCR association differed among HLA loci, with DRB1 alleles having the most associated TCRs and HLA-C alleles having the fewest. In a later analysis, 16,951 TCR beta sequences were associated with specific HLA alleles at a false discovery rate of 0.05. While some public TCRs were present in many individuals, most TCR sequences turned up only very rarely across donors. A further reported finding was that TCR beta sequences accurately predicted the HLA-A and HLA-B alleles for most subjects in the first cohort. A later analysis found that HLA-associated TCR beta chains were more clonally expanded and had lower generation probabilities than equally common non-associated chains. A later genetic analysis reported fewer N-insertions in productive TCRs among donors in an Asian-associated ancestry cluster than the roughly 700-donor mean. In an earlier analysis of fewer than 700 of the donors, most TCR beta V segments appeared in productive rearrangements about 87% or about 30% of the time, broadly matching IMGT annotations. The classifier was reported to diagnose cytomegalovirus status with high specificity and sensitivity in both the original cohort and the validation cohort. Because counts were too low, some 16 rarely observed V segments, including chromosome 9 orphons, were excluded from the earlier analysis of 587 of the donors.

This sequence uses TRBV28 and TRBJ2-7, with the D gene not confidently named. This TCR was recovered from a man under 40 in good health and CMV-seronegative. Sequencing was carried out using PBMCs. DNA sequence: TGTGCCAGCAGTTCCCGTCCCTACCAAAACCAAGCCTACGAGCAGTACTTC. It translates to CASSSRPYQNQAYEQYF.